Below, 19 T cell receptor beta chains from the same sample are listed, as sequenced in a study of T-cell reconstitution after alpha-beta-depleted transplantation in children. The TCRbeta library incorporated unique molecular identifiers. TCRdb reprocessed the PCR reads via MiXCR and lists one record per CDR3 protein. The table lists about 270,000 distinct CDR3 sequences, over 8% of them singletons. The material was PBMCs from the stem cell graft donor, obtained from the stem cell graft. Every receptor here comes from a human donor who donated a stem cell graft to a child with SCID.

CDR3 residues: CASSSGQTNEKLFF. The CDR3 coding sequence is TGTGCCAGCAGCTCGGGACAAACTAATGAAAAACTGTTTTTT. The chain has TRBV7-9 and TRBJ1-4; D perhaps matches TRBD1 (6 bases). The CDR3 covers 14 residues. V lost 4 bases to trimming and J lost 1 base, with 7 bases between them. CDR1 and CDR2 (germline): SEHNR, FQNEAQ (reference sequence).

The sample holds many counts of this clonotype. The chain uses TRBV5-6 and TRBJ1-1; tentatively, D is TRBD1 (5 bases). The germline V and J ends were trimmed by 4 bases and 1 base, with 8 bases remaining between them. This CDR3 has 13 residues. Germline V CDR1 and CDR2: SGHDT, YYEEEE. CDR3 sequence reads: CASSRQRNTEAFF. As DNA, the CDR3 is TGTGCCAGCAGCCGACAGAGGAACACTGAAGCTTTCTTT.

This clonotype came up many times. This chain links TRBV3-1 with TRBJ1-6; TRBD1 matches at 9 bases. This CDR3 region has 13 residues. V lost 7 bases and J lost 8; bases outside the gene matches: 3. Germline CDR1 and CDR2: LGHDT and YNNKEL (reference sequence). The CDR3 DNA sequence: TGTGCCAGCAAGGGACAGGGACATTCACCCCTCCACTTT. Amino acids: CASKGQGHSPLHF.

The J gene is TRBJ2-5, the V gene TRBV5-1, with no clear D. Trimming pared 4 bases from V and 5 bases from J, leaving 15 bases between. Per germline, CDR1 SGHRS and CDR2 YFSETQ. This CDR3 has 14 residues. CDR3 bases: TGCGCCAGCAGCCGTCGTCAAGGGTTGGAGACCCAGTACTTC. Translating it yields CASSRRQGLETQYF.

The chain combines TRBV19 with TRBJ1-1, with no clear D. Trimming took 7 bases from V and 12 from J, leaving 15 bases between them. Germline CDR1 reads LNHDA; CDR2 reads SQIVND (reference sequence). The CDR3 is 11 amino acids. CDR3 DNA sequence: TGTGCCAGTACCTCGAACGCGGGCCCTTTCTTT. Translated, it gives CASTSNAGPFF.

This chain connects TRBV12-3 or TRBV12-4 to TRBJ2-5; the D is unclear. Trimming pared 3 bases from V and 4 bases from J, leaving 12 bases between. This CDR3 has 14 amino acids. In DNA form, the CDR3 reads TGTGCCAGCAGTTTGAGTGCGACCATAGAGACCCAGTACTTC. Translation gives CASSLSATIETQYF.

In its sample, this clonotype was seen a few times. The chain carries TRBV12-3 or TRBV12-4 and TRBJ2-7; the D is unclear. The CDR3 length is 13 residues. V lost 6 bases and J 0 bases, leaving 9 bases between the germline ends. Written as DNA, the CDR3 is TGTGCCAGCAGCAGAGCGACCTCCTACGAGCAGTACTTC. Protein sequence: CASSRATSYEQYF.

This clonotype was observed many times. The rearrangement joins TRBV27 to TRBJ1-6; TRBD1 is a possible D gene (5 bases). The CDR3 length is 13 residues. The ends were cut back, 5 bases at V and 9 bases at J, with 11 bases in the middle. Germline V lookup: CDR1 MNHEY, CDR2 SMNVEV (reference sequence). CDR3: CASSTDRVSPLHF. DNA of the CDR3: TGTGCCAGCAGTACCGACAGAGTTTCACCCCTCCACTTT.

The chain is built from TRBV4-1 and TRBJ2-7, with D perhaps TRBD2 (5 bases). The CDR3 is made up of 14 amino acids. V was clipped by 4 bases and J by 3 bases, with 13 bases between them. CDR1 and CDR2 (germline): MGHRA, YSYEKL. CDR3 sequence (DNA): TGCGCCAGCAGCCGAGAGGAGGCTAACTACGAGCAGTACTTC. Its protein product is CASSREEANYEQYF.

This chain links TRBV5-1 with TRBJ1-5; 9 positions match TRBD1. The length of the CDR3 is 18 residues. V lost 3 bases, J lost 6 bases, and 16 bases stayed unmatched. In germline, CDR1 is SGHRS, CDR2 YFSETQ. The CDR3 spells CASSSPAGQGMGAQPQHF. The CDR3 nucleotides read TGCGCCAGCAGCTCACCAGCAGGACAGGGGATGGGAGCTCAGCCCCAGCATTTT.

This clonotype was seen at least ten times. The chain carries TRBV20-1 and TRBJ2-2; TRBD1 agrees at 11 bases. This CDR3 spans 14 amino acids. V shed 4 bases and J 6 bases; nucleotides not matched to a gene: 4. Germline loops: CDR1 DFQATT, CDR2 SNEGSKA (reference sequence). The CDR3 DNA sequence: TGCAGTGCTACCGGGACAGGGGGTTCCGGGGAGCTGTTTTTT. Encoded protein: CSATGTGGSGELFF.

The chain uses TRBV5-1 and TRBJ1-3; D ambiguous. Germline assignment: CDR1 SGHRS and CDR2 YFSETQ. The V and J ends lost 4 bases and 3 bases respectively, with 14 bases between them. This CDR3 is built from 15 residues. This CDR3 reads CASSRPASDGNTIYF. In DNA form, the CDR3 reads TGCGCCAGCAGCCGGCCGGCCTCAGATGGAAACACCATATATTTT.

This clonotype was seen repeatedly, ten times or more. Germline is not matched at one junction end, which may reflect a read error. V usage is TRBV5-1 and J usage is TRBJ2-5; 11 nucleotides align to TRBD2. The germline V gene has CDR1 SGHRS and CDR2 YFSETQ. The CDR3 extends over 14 amino acids. The CDR3 is CASSPGTSGETQYF. The CDR3 nucleotides read TGTGCCAGCAGCCCAGGGACTAGCGGAGAGACCCAGTACTTC.

This chain connects TRBV5-1 to TRBJ1-1, with 7 bases matching TRBD1. Germline V gene data show CDR1 as SGHRS and CDR2 as YFSETQ. J was trimmed by 4 bases and V by 1 base; bases with no gene match: 4. The CDR3 is 14 residues long. In DNA, the CDR3 is TGCGCCAGCAGCTTGACAGGGGCTTTCACTGAAGCTTTCTTT. It specifies CASSLTGAFTEAFF.

This sequence joins TRBV5-1 and TRBJ2-2, with 8 bases matching TRBD1. The CDR3 has 16 amino acids. Germline V gene data show CDR1 as SGHRS and CDR2 as YFSETQ. After removal of 2 bases from V and 6 bases from J, the junction contained 9 bases not matched to a gene. CDR3 amino acids: CASSFFWTGWSGELFF. For the CDR3, the DNA is TGCGCCAGCAGCTTCTTCTGGACAGGGTGGTCCGGGGAGCTGTTTTTT.

J is TRBJ2-2 and V is TRBV29-1, with TRBD1 as a possible D gene (6 bases). CDR1 is SQVTM and CDR2 is ANQGSEA in the germline V gene. The germline V and J ends were trimmed by 3 bases and 7 bases, with 12 bases remaining between them. The CDR3 length is 13 residues. In nucleotides, the CDR3 is TGCAGCGTTGACGCAGGGGTTTTCGGGGAGCTGTTTTTT. Protein product: CSVDAGVFGELFF.

In this sample, this clonotype turned up many times. At one of its ends the junction is not consistent with the germline gene, which may arise from a read error. The chain uses TRBV4-1 and TRBJ2-7, with 9 bases fitting TRBD1. From germline, CDR1 is MGHRA and CDR2 YSYEKL. CDR3 size: 15 residues. The CDR3 loop reads CASSQAGTGSYEQYF. Written as DNA, the CDR3 is TGTGCCAGCAGCCAAGCTGGGACAGGGTCCTACGAGCAGTACTTC.

The chain carries TRBV3-1 and TRBJ2-1; TRBD2 is a possible D gene (6 bases). Trimming shortened V by 3 bases and J by 4 bases, and 10 bases separated the two germline ends. The CDR3 has 14 residues. CDR1 and CDR2 (germline): LGHDT, YNNKEL (reference sequence). The CDR3 loop reads CASSQVRGYNEQFF. CDR3 bases: TGTGCCAGCAGCCAGGTGCGGGGATACAATGAGCAGTTCTTC.

Worth noting for this clonotype: Possible read error: a much larger clone is one base away. The chain has TRBV6-6 and TRBJ1-2; no reliable D call. Trimming shortened V by 8 bases and J by 1 base, and 11 bases separated the two germline ends. The CDR3 is 13 amino acids. CDR1 is MNHNY and CDR2 is SVGAGI in the germline V gene (reference sequence). The CDR3 reads CASLAWLNYGYTF. The CDR3 DNA follows: TGTGCCAGCCTGGCGTGGCTTAACTATGGCTACACCTTC.